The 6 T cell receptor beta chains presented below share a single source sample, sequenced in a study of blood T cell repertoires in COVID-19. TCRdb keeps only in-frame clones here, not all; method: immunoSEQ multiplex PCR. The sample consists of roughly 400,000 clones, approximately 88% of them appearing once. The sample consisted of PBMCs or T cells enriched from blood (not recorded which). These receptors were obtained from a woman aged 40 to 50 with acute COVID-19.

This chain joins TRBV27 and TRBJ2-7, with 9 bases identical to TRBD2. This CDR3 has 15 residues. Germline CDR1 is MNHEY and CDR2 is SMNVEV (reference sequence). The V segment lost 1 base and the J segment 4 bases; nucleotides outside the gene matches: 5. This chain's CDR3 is CASSLYRGGGYEQYF. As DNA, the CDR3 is TGTGCCAGCAGTTTATACCGCGGGGGGGGATACGAGCAGTACTTC.

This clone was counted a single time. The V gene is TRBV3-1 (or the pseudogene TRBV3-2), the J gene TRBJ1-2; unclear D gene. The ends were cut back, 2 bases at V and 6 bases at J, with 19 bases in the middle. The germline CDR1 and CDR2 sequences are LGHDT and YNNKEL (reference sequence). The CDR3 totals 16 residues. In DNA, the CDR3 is TGTGCCAGCAGCCAACCGACCTTTTCAAGAGGGCATGGCTACACCTTC. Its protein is CASSQPTFSRGHGYTF.

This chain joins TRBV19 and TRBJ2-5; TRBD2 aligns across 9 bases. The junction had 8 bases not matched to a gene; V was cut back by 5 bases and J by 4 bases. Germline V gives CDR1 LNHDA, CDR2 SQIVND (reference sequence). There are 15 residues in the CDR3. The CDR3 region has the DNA TGTGCCAGTAGTGCGAGGCGGGGGGGCATAGAGACCCAGTACTTC. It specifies CASSARRGGIETQYF. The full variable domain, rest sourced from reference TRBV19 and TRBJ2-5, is DGGITQSPKYLFRKEGQNVTLSCEQNLNHDAMYWYRQDPGQGLRLIYYSQIVNDFQKGDIAEGYSVSREKKESFPLTVTSAQKNPTAFYLCASSARRGGIETQYFGPGTRLLVL.

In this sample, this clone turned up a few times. The DNA for the CDR3 is TGTGCCAGCAGTGAACACCGGGGTATAGTCACCGGGGAGCTGTTTTTT. Translation gives CASSEHRGIVTGELFF. The chain couples TRBV25-1 to TRBJ2-2; possibly TRBD2 for D (5 bases). The ends were cut back, 2 bases at V and 4 bases at J, with 14 bases in the middle. Germline values: CDR1 MGHDK, CDR2 SYGVNS. This CDR3 has 16 residues.

The DNA of the CDR3 is TGTGCCAGCAGTGAGGAGGACAGGGCCCCCTACGAGCAGTACTTC. It translates to CASSEEDRAPYEQYF. The V gene is TRBV6-1, the J gene TRBJ2-7, with 8 bases that match TRBD1. Per germline, CDR1 MNHNS and CDR2 SASEGT. V lost 3 bases, J lost 2 bases, and 6 bases stayed unmatched. The CDR3 is made up of 15 amino acids.

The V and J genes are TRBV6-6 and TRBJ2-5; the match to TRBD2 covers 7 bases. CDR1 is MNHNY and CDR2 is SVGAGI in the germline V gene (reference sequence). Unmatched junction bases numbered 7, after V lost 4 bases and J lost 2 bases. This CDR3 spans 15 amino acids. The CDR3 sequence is CASSSTGTTQETQYF. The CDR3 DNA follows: TGTGCCAGCAGTTCAACGGGGACTACACAAGAGACCCAGTACTTC.